Here is one T cell receptor beta chain with its context. The target antigen is unknown. TCRdb re-called the 5' RACE reads through MiXCR, storing one row per CDR3 protein. Here the sample spans 250,000 to 350,000 distinct CDR3 sequences, about a sixth being singletons. The data belong to a study of T-cell memory formation after mild COVID-19. Findings and caveats of the study: From day 15 to 85, contracting clones were balanced between CD4 and CD8, whereas later expanders leaned toward CD4+. Pre-infection memory carried some responding clones, suggesting that cross-reactive memory joined.

The clonotype originates from a man between 18 and 29 years old who had mild COVID-19 (a few samples of this study predate the infection). Cell type and time point are not known. What was sequenced was PBMCs or a T cell subset sorted from them (not recorded which).

CDR3 sequence (DNA): TGCAGTGCAAGGGACTCGCTTGGCACAGATACGCAGTATTTT. Translating gives CSARDSLGTDTQYF. This rearrangement joins TRBV20-1 to TRBJ2-3; weak D call: TRBD2 (6 bases). Trimming shortened V by 6 bases and J by 1 base, and 14 bases separated the two germline ends. The CDR3 is made up of 14 amino acids. Germline CDR1 is DFQATT and CDR2 is SNEGSKA (reference sequence).